This TCR beta chain was captured by sequencing in a study of cytomegalovirus exposure and HLA in healthy donors. At collection, donors were nominally healthy, but unrecorded immune exposures were probable. This clone showed up just a few times. Antigen: not known. Looked up from germline, CDR1 is SGHDT and CDR2 is YYEEEE. With 2 bases removed from V and 4 bases from J, the gap between germline ends came to 10 bases. The CDR3 has 13 amino acids. Study observations and caveats: For TCR beta chains, V- and J-gene trimming was later linked to a missense DCLRE1C variant. TCR beta V segments were, for the most part, productive about 87% or about 30% of the time in an earlier analysis.

The PCR ran on 60 Vbeta and 13 Jbeta primers. Using immunoSEQ multiplex PCR, the repertoire was profiled, and TCRdb retains in-frame clones only, with some absent. The sample includes about 60,000 clones, 60% to 80% of them seen just once. The sequence was obtained from a woman aged 40-49 years in good health and CMV-seropositive. Sequenced material: PBMCs. The chain links TRBV5-6 to TRBJ2-7; D perhaps matches TRBD2 (6 bases). CDR3: CASSFWDLYEQYF. The CDR3 DNA sequence: TGTGCCAGCAGCTTCTGGGACTTGTACGAGCAGTACTTC.